This TCR beta chain derives from a study of CD8+CD57+ T cells in acquired aplastic anemia. On the study more broadly: Sorted CD4+ plus CD8+ cells gave DNA averaging roughly 3.2 ug.

Investigators profiled TCR beta VDJ and CDR3 from genomic DNA template. TCRdb used MiXCR to reprocess the reads, holding one entry per CDR3 protein. The sample yields about 220,000 distinct CDR3 sequences, 34% seen once. The germline gives CDR1 ENHRY, CDR2 SYGVKD. The CDR3 has 14 amino acids. V lost 7 bases, J lost 8 bases, and 8 bases stayed unmatched. The sample holds one count of this clonotype. Its antigen is unidentified. Study-level findings and limits: Between patients and controls, CD8+ Simpson's diversity did not vary significantly. Common to patients and controls were around 30 CD8+ CDR3 sequences.

This clonotype originated in a human donor in good health, serving as a control. The sequenced sample consisted of sorted CD4+, CD8+, or CD8+CD57+ T cells (not recorded which) from PBMCs. The genes are TRBV10-3 and TRBJ2-1, with 10 nucleotides matching TRBD1. The CDR3 DNA sequence: TGTGCCATCACTCCGGGACAGGGGTTCCATGAGCAGTTCTTC. It translates to CAITPGQGFHEQFF.